Each of the 3 T cell receptor beta chains below was sequenced from the same sample in a study of cytomegalovirus exposure and HLA in healthy donors. Amplification used 60 Vbeta primers and 13 Jbeta primers. The method was immunoSEQ multiplex PCR; TCRdb's version includes in-frame clones alone and lacks a portion of them. In the table there are some 200,000 clones, over 70% of which are singletons. Sequenced material: PBMCs. Receptors originate from a boy aged 2-15 years in good health and CMV-seronegative.

This chain connects TRBV6-5 to TRBJ1-6; D gene uncertain. Germline V gene data show CDR1 as MNHEY and CDR2 as SVGAGI. Trimming took off 6 bases at V and 8 bases at J, with 11 bases between the two ends. There are 13 residues in the CDR3. The CDR3 here is CASRPGFYSPLHF. The CDR3 nucleotides read TGTGCCAGCAGGCCGGGGTTCTATTCACCCCTCCACTTT.

V is TRBV5-5 and J is TRBJ2-3; D unclear. In germline, CDR1 is SGHKS, CDR2 YYEKEE (reference sequence). The CDR3 spans 14 residues. With 7 bases removed from V and 0 bases from J, the gap between germline ends came to 12 bases. The CDR3 spells CASSSLISTDTQYF. The CDR3, as DNA: TGTGCCAGCTCAAGCCTTATTAGCACAGATACGCAGTATTTT.

The chain carries TRBV29-1 and TRBJ1-1, with TRBD1 as a possible D gene (6 bases). The germline CDR1 and CDR2 sequences are SQVTM and ANQGSEA. CDR3 size: 14 residues. Trimming cost V 4 bases and J 4 bases, with 16 bases left between them. The CDR3 region is CSVAQGSRGTEAFF. The CDR3 DNA reads as TGCAGCGTTGCCCAGGGGAGCCGCGGCACTGAAGCTTTCTTT.